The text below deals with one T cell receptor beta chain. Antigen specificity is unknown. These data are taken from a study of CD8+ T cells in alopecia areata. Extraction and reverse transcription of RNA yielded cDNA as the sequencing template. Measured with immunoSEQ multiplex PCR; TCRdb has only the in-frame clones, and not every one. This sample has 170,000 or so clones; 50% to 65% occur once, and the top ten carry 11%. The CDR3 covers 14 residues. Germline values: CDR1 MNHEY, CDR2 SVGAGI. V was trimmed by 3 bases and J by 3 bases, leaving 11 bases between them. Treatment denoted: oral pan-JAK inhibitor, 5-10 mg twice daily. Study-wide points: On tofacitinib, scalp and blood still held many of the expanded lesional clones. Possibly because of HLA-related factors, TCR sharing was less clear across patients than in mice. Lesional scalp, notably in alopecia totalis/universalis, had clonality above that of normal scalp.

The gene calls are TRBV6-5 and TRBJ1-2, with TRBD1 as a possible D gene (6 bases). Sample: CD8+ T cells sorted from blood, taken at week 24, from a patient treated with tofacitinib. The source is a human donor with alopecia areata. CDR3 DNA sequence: TGTGCCAGCAGTTATAATCCAGGGGACTATGGCTACACCTTC. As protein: CASSYNPGDYGYTF.